A single T cell receptor (beta chain) is shown here with its context. What this receptor recognizes is not known. The cohort was made up of 500 to 800 healthy bone marrow donors. Cohort members were all nominally healthy when sampled, although unrecorded immune exposures were likely present. The donor tested CMV seronegative, placing the donor among the 350 or so seronegative members of the cohort. A peripheral blood sample was collected from each donor, and TCR beta sequencing was performed on peripheral blood mononuclear cells. Genomic DNA was extracted from the blood cell samples with the Qiagen DNeasy Blood Extraction Kit. The method was the immunoSEQ multiplex PCR assay. A mixture of 60 forward primers for TCR Vbeta segments and 13 reverse primers for TCR Jbeta segments was used in the multiplex PCR. A multiplex PCR assay on genomic DNA amplified the CDR3 region of rearranged TCR beta genes. The Illumina HiSeq System was used to sequence the amplified TCR beta libraries as 87-base-pair reads. Regarding the original processing steps: A later analysis counted about 82 million unique TCR beta chains across the 700 or so repertoires, and around 12 million of these chains were shared by at least two donors. To remove PCR and sequencing errors, raw reads were error-corrected and collapsed into unique sequences using a nearest-neighbor algorithm that merged closely related sequences. V, D and J gene segments were assigned by aligning CDR3 sequences to IMGT reference sequences. For a sequence to be retained, at least a six-nucleotide match to both a V gene segment and a J gene segment was required. Rearrangements were classified as productive when the CDR3 lacked stop codons and remained in frame with V and J, and all other rearrangements were classified as non-productive. CDR3 was defined by IMGT convention, running from the second conserved V-encoded cysteine to the conserved J-encoded phenylalanine. The earlier analysis of about 620 of the donors excluded sequences that lacked an unambiguous match to a single V gene segment. An earlier analysis of several hundred of the donors called V segments functional above 56.7% productive rearrangements and segregating when the between-donor standard deviation exceeded 5%. A statistical classification framework was developed to diagnose cytomegalovirus status using the catalog of TCR beta chain sequences. In a later analysis, TCR nucleotide sequences were compared against IMGT/GENE-DB human TR gene sequences so that V and J genes could be assigned. A later analysis assigned CDR3 sequences and most-parsimonious VDJ recombination scenarios with the TCRdist pipeline. In a later analysis, each TCR beta chain was defined by its CDR3 amino acid sequence together with its V-gene family, and reads without a unique V-gene family were excluded. In a later analysis, fewer than 600 highly shared, low-generation-probability nucleotide sequences were removed to address suspected cross-contamination and a sequencing artifact. For each public chain, a later analysis derived a clonal expansion index from normalized ranks of inferred template counts within each repertoire. A later analysis computed generation probabilities with a VDJ recombination model fitted to out-of-frame rearrangements, and checked the results against IGoR. A later analysis scored TCR-TCR, TCR-HLA and TCR-CMV co-occurrence with hypergeometric tests, applying a repertoire-size bias correction to TCR pairs. False discovery rates were estimated in a later analysis by permuting HLA or CMV assignments 20 times. In a later analysis, co-occurring TCRs were grouped using DBSCAN, and TCRdist sequence similarity was added for clustering within HLA-allele-positive subsets. For co-occurrence clustering, repertoires with fewer than 30,000 or more than 120,000 public chains were excluded, along with four to six repertoires with anomalous nucleotide sharing. What TCRdb holds here is the immuneACCESS table cut down to in-frame rearrangements. Part of the clones is not present; checked against another copy, under half of the missing clones reflect an unresolved V gene, and the others are unexplained. The V and J calls and clone size were taken over from that table, and D and trimming were inferred from the DNA. The sample table gives 130,000 or so clones. Jointly, the top ten make up approximately 1.5% of the sample.

This sample is part of a study of cytomegalovirus exposure and HLA in healthy donors (dated by TCRdb to between 2016 and 2019). Study-level background: In an earlier analysis of fewer than 750 of the donors, under 300 Gb of sequence data and some 100 million unique TCR beta sequences from about 180 million T cells were reported. A later genetic analysis used genome-wide SNP genotypes for about 65% of the roughly 670 donors, treating that subset as a discovery cohort. An early release covering around 630 HLA-typed donors comprised about 300 gigabases of sequencing data and about 90 million unique TCR sequences. Among the roughly 390 genotyped donors, approximately 82% belonged to the genetic ancestry cluster associated with self-reported Caucasian donors. HLA typing included class I and class II loci at four-digit resolution. The study combined high-throughput TCR immunosequencing, statistical association of individual TCRs with disease status, and machine learning to predict cytomegalovirus infection status. To study patterns of TCR occurrence, a later analysis re-analyzed previously published TCR beta repertoires from 550 to 800 donors and added high-resolution HLA genotyping. The number of typed donors differed by locus: about 629-640 for A, B, C, DRB1 and DQB1; 500 to 550 for DQA1; around 580 for DPA1; and 450 to 480 for DPB1. In addition to the first cohort of 650 to 750 subjects, a separate validation cohort of 120 different subjects was used. The study aimed to test whether cataloging public T cell receptors could reveal signatures of past pathogen exposure. All discovery cohort repertoires had been generated on a single sequencing platform. The T cell repertoires of 666 subjects were profiled by immunosequencing and related to cytomegalovirus serostatus. Among 300 to 500 genotyped donors of the cohort, an average of approximately 220,000 unique TCR beta nucleotide sequences was sequenced per donor, of which about 18% were non-productive. Donor age, sex, ethnicity and CMV serostatus were collected together with the repertoire data. The later analysis used no new phenotypic data to find candidate immune exposures, relying instead on TCR beta sequences and their occurrence across donors. Roughly 5 DR-DQ haplotypes were handled as single units for association and clustering, since linkage in the cohort was strong. An earlier analysis of roughly 600 of the donors used high-throughput TCR beta sequencing to judge whether each TCR beta V gene segment behaved as functional or pseudogenic. The full study reports these points: For the cohort, immune exposure information was limited to CMV serostatus. In an earlier analysis of roughly 560 of the donors, most TCR beta V segments were observed in productive rearrangements about 87% or about 30% of the time, broadly matching IMGT annotations. In a later analysis, HLA-associated TCR beta chains were found to be more clonally expanded and to have lower generation probabilities than equally common non-associated chains. A later analysis found that most CMV-associated TCR beta chains appeared HLA-restricted, with HLA associations seemingly driven largely by CMV exposure. HLA typing was unavailable for some donors at each locus, so association tests used only the typed subset. Specific HLA alleles were associated with 18,000 or so TCR beta sequences at a false discovery rate of 0.05 in a later analysis. Several of the top co-occurrence clusters appeared to be linked to parvovirus B19, influenza, CMV and Epstein-Barr virus, according to a later analysis. A later genetic analysis associated a missense DCLRE1C variant with V-gene and J-gene trimming of TCR beta chains, and an independent cohort replicated the association. Roughly uniform sequencing depth across donors was assumed in presence/absence analyses, although this assumption may not hold. Only TCR beta chains were sequenced in this cohort, and the absence of alpha or paired-chain data limited detectable features. A few of the identified cytomegalovirus-associated TCR beta chains were confirmed in vitro to be specific for cytomegalovirus antigens. Because counts were too low, some 17 rarely observed V segments, including chromosome 9 orphons, were left out of the earlier analysis of about 500 of the donors. In a later analysis, TCR association rates were found to vary across HLA loci, with the most associated TCRs seen for DRB1 alleles and the fewest for HLA-C alleles. In both the original and validation cohorts, the classifier was reported to diagnose cytomegalovirus status with high specificity and sensitivity. Some IMGT-functional V segments, including TRBV6-2 and TRBV6-3, could not be told apart with the 87-base-pair reads, so those segments were excluded. A cluster of highly shared sequence variants was judged likely to represent a technical artifact of the sequencing pipeline. The authors suggested that the approach could potentially be extended to other disease states and immunological phenotypes. When HLA alleles, especially DR and DQ, strongly co-occurred, TCR associations were difficult to assign to individual alleles. Most TCR sequences were seen in very few donors, while some public TCRs were found in many individuals. Compared with the roughly 700-donor mean, donors in an Asian-associated ancestry cluster had fewer N-insertions in productive TCRs, according to a later genetic analysis. Linkage disequilibrium might explain the correlated functional status among segregating V segments, but an unknown experimental factor could not be ruled out. A further reported finding was that TCR beta sequences accurately predicted the HLA-A and HLA-B alleles for most subjects in the first cohort. The study listed 170 or so TCR beta chains as associated with cytomegalovirus.

According to the germline V gene, CDR1 reads LGHNA and CDR2 reads YSLEER. There are 16 amino acids in the CDR3, from cysteine to phenylalanine inclusive. Kept here is only the CDR3 DNA, which spans 48 bases and is read in frame from base 1. V and J are trimmed by 3 bases and 6 bases, and the gene matches miss 7 bases of the junction. The sample consisted of PBMCs. The rearrangement combines TRBV4-3 with TRBJ1-4; TRBD1 fits 10 bases in the junction. The sequence was obtained from a woman aged 40 to 50 in good health and CMV-seronegative. Read as DNA, the sequence is TGCGCCAGCAGCCAGTCTACCGGGACAGGGGATGAAAAACTGTTTTTT. Translated, it gives CASSQSTGTGDEKLFF.